This T cell receptor beta chain originates from a study of blood T cell repertoires in COVID-19. Study context: Specimens from acute and convalescent COVID-19 originated in the United States, Italy and Spain.

V was clipped by 1 base and J by 11 bases; unmatched bases: 3. Germline CDR1 SGHTA, CDR2 FQGNSA. The CDR3 loop spans 12 amino acids. Per the study methods: Counts of nucleated cells, estimated from reference gene primer amplification, were obtained. Profiled with immunoSEQ multiplex PCR; TCRdb holds only in-frame clones, not every one. V and J calls and clone size are copied from that table; D and trimming were computed from the DNA. The sample lists around 260,000 clones; around 86% were seen once. The rearrangement uses TRBV7-2 and TRBJ1-1; 8 bases are shared with TRBD1. The origin of this receptor is a woman younger than 45 with active or convalescent COVID-19. The source material was peripheral blood. CDR3 protein: CASSLDQGAAFF. The CDR3 bases are TGTGCCAGCAGCTTAGACCAGGGGGCCGCTTTCTTT.